Presented here are 13 T cell receptor beta chains from one specimen sequenced in a study of cytomegalovirus exposure and HLA in healthy donors. In the PCR, 60 Vbeta and 13 Jbeta primers were used. Sequencing used immunoSEQ multiplex PCR; TCRdb keeps in-frame clones, though not all of them. The sample contains tens of thousands of clones, around 70% of which appear only once. Sequenced material: PBMCs. These receptor sequences come from a woman aged 30 to 39 in good health and CMV-seronegative.

This clone was detected once. The V gene is TRBV9, the J gene TRBJ1-1; TRBD1 matches at 9 bases. The germline V gene has CDR1 SGDLS and CDR2 YYNGEE. V gave up 2 bases and J gave up 4 bases; unmatched junction bases: 6. This CDR3 has 15 amino acids. In nucleotides, the CDR3 is TGTGCCAGCAGCGTCCAGACAGGGGGGACCACTGAAGCTTTCTTT. This codes for CASSVQTGGTTEAFF.

CDR3 amino acids: CASSRPGTGDTEAFF. CDR3 DNA sequence: TGTGCCAGCAGCCGCCCCGGGACAGGGGACACTGAAGCTTTCTTT. The V call is TRBV7-8, the J call TRBJ1-1; 10 nucleotides align to TRBD1. Germline values: CDR1 SGHVS, CDR2 FQNEAQ. The junction had 6 bases not matched to a gene; V was cut back by 5 bases and J by 3 bases. This CDR3 spans 15 amino acids.

The chain uses TRBV19 and TRBJ1-1; TRBD1 might be the D (5 bases). V was pared by 5 bases and J by 4 bases, with 11 bases between. The CDR3 contains 13 residues. The V gene's germline CDR1 is LNHDA and CDR2 SQIVND (reference sequence). The CDR3 nucleotides are TGTGCCAGTAGTCCGGGACTCCTCACTGAAGCTTTCTTT. This sequence encodes CASSPGLLTEAFF.

The sample holds one count of this clone. This CDR3 reads CASSLGDSKNQPQHF. CDR3 nucleotide sequence: TGCGCCAGCAGCTTGGGGGACAGCAAAAATCAGCCCCAGCATTTT. V usage is TRBV5-1 and J usage is TRBJ1-5, with TRBD1 matching 7 bases. CDR1 SGHRS and CDR2 YFSETQ come from the germline V gene. Trimming removed 0 bases from V and 4 bases from J; junction bases left unmatched: 4. The CDR3 has 15 residues.

This clone was detected only a few times. A junction boundary mismatches the germline segment, possibly from a read error. The CDR3 DNA is TGCGCCAGCGCGCAGGGGACTACCGAGGAGCTGTTTTTT. Translated: CASAQGTTEELFF. The chain couples TRBV5-1 to TRBJ2-2; D perhaps matches TRBD2 (7 bases). Per the germline V gene, CDR1 is SGHRS and CDR2 is YFSETQ. CDR3 length: 13 residues.

V and J are TRBV5-1 and TRBJ2-1, with D possibly matching TRBD2 (6 bases). V was clipped by 2 bases and J by 10 bases, with 16 bases between them. This CDR3 spans 14 amino acids. Looked up from germline, CDR1 is SGHRS and CDR2 is YFSETQ. The CDR3 DNA follows: TGCGCCAGCAGCTTCGCGTCGGGAGCTGGCGAGCAGTTCTTC. Protein sequence: CASSFASGAGEQFF.

There are a few counts of this clone. This rearrangement joins TRBV15 to TRBJ2-2; D possibly corresponds to TRBD2 (5 bases). Germline CDR1 LNHNV, CDR2 YYDKDF (reference sequence). V was shortened by 8 bases and J by 3 bases, with 10 bases between the two germline ends. This CDR3 comprises 13 residues. The CDR3 DNA sequence: TGTGCCACCTCCCCGGACTACACCGGGGAGCTGTTTTTT. It specifies CATSPDYTGELFF.

This rearrangement joins TRBV6-1 to TRBJ2-7; 10 nucleotides line up with TRBD1. The CDR3 loop spans 16 amino acids. V gave up 0 bases and J gave up 2 bases; unmatched junction bases: 4. The germline CDR1 and CDR2 sequences are MNHNS and SASEGT. DNA of the CDR3: TGTGCCAGCAGTGAAGCCTTTGGGACAGGGGCCTACGAGCAGTACTTC. Amino acid sequence: CASSEAFGTGAYEQYF.

This clone was counted between two and nine times. The chain links TRBV5-1 to TRBJ2-6, with 8 positions matching TRBD1. The J segment lost 1 base and the V segment lost 2 bases, leaving 2 bases of the junction unmatched. Germline V gene sequence: CDR1 SGHRS, CDR2 YFSETQ. CDR3 size: 16 residues. The CDR3 DNA reads TGCGCCAGCAGCTTAACAGGGGGGTCTGGGGCCAACGTCCTGACTTTC. This sequence encodes CASSLTGGSGANVLTF. The whole variable domain, remainder taken from reference TRBV5-1 and TRBJ2-6, is KAGVTQTPRYLIKTRGQQVTLSCSPISGHRSVSWYQQTPGQGLQFLFEYFSETQRNKGNFPGRFSGRQFSNSRSEMNVSTLELGDSALYLCASSLTGGSGANVLTFGAGSRLTVL.

The chain combines TRBV28 with TRBJ1-4; D perhaps matches TRBD1 (6 bases). Between the trimmed V and J ends, which lost 6 bases and 2 bases, there was a span of 13 bases. CDR1 is MDHEN and CDR2 is SYDVKM in the germline V gene. This CDR3 region has 15 residues. The chain's CDR3 is CASRSDRSTNEKLFF. The CDR3 bases are TGTGCCAGCAGGTCCGACAGGTCCACTAATGAAAAACTGTTTTTT.

The sample holds one count of this clone. V is TRBV11-2 and J is TRBJ2-5; 8 positions agree with TRBD2. The CDR3 loop spans 15 amino acids. V lost 1 base and J lost 1; bases outside the gene matches: 2. Germline loops: CDR1 SGHAT, CDR2 FQNNGV. In nucleotides, the CDR3 is TGTGCCAGCAGCTTAGTTCGGGGGGGCCAAGAGACCCAGTACTTC. Translation gives CASSLVRGGQETQYF.

V usage is TRBV30 and J usage is TRBJ2-3; the match to TRBD2 covers 10 bases. The CDR3 is 15 amino acids. V trimming: 4 bases; J trimming: 4 bases; junction bases outside the gene matches: 8. CDR1 GTSNPN and CDR2 SVGIG come from the germline V gene (reference sequence). CDR3 sequence reads: CAWKSKREGPDTQYF. For the CDR3, the DNA is TGTGCCTGGAAGTCAAAGCGGGAGGGCCCAGATACGCAGTATTTT.

The chain carries TRBV11-3 and TRBJ2-1; the D gene is possibly TRBD2 (5 bases). Germline values: CDR1 SGHNT, CDR2 YENEEA. V was shortened by 1 base and J by 9 bases, with 10 bases between the two germline ends. The CDR3 sequence is 13 residues long. Here the CDR3 DNA reads TGTGCCAGCAGCTTAGGTGGGGAGAGTGAGCAGTTCTTC. It encodes CASSLGGESEQFF.